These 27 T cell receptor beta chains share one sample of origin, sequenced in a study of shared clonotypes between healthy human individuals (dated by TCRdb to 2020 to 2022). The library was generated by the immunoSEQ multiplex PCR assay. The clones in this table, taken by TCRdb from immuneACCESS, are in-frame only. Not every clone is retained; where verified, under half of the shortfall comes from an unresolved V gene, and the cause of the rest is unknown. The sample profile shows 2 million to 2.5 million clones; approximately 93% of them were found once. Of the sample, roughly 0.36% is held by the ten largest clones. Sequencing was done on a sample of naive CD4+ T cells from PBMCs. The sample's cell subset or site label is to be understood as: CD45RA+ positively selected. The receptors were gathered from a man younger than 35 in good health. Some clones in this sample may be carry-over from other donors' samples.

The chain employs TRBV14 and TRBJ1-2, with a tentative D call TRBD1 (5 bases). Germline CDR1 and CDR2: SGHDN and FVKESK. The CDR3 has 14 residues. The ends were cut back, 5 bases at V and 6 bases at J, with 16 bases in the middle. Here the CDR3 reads CASSRGLERDGYTF. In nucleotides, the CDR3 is TGTGCCAGCAGCAGGGGCCTTGAGAGGGATGGCTACACCTTC. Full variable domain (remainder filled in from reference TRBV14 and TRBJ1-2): EAGVTQFPSHSVIEKGQTVTLRCDPISGHDNLYWYRRVMGKEIKFLLHFVKESKQDESGMPNNRFLAERTGGTYSTLKVQPAELEDSGVYFCASSRGLERDGYTFGSGTRLTVV.

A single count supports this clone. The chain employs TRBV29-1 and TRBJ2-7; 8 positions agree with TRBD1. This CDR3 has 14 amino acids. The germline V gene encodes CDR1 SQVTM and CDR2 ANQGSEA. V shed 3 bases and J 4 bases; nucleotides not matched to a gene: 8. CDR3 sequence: CSVETDRATYEQYF. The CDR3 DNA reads TGCAGCGTTGAGACGGACAGGGCAACTTACGAGCAGTACTTC.

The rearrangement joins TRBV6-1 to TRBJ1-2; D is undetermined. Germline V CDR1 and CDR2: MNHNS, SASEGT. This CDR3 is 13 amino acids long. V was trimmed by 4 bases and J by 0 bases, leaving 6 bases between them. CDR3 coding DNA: TGTGCCAGCAGTGCCTGGACTAACTATGGCTACACCTTC. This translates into CASSAWTNYGYTF.

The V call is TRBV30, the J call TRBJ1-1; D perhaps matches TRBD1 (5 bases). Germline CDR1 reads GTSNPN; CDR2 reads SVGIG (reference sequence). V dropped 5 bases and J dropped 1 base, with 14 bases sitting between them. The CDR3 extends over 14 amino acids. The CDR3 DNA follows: TGTGCCTGGGGGGCGGTAGGGAGGAACACTGAAGCTTTCTTT. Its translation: CAWGAVGRNTEAFF.

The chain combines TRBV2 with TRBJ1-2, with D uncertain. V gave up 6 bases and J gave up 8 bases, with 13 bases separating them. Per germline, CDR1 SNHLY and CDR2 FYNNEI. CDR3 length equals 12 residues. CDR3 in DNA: TGTGCCAGCAGCGGACCTACGGAAGGCTACACCTTC. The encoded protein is CASSGPTEGYTF.

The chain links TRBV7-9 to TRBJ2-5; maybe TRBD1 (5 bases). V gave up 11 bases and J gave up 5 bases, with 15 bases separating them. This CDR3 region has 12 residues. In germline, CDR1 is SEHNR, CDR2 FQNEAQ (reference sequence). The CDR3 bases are TGTGCCTTGGGGCCTCTAGGGGAGACCCAGTACTTC. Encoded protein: CALGPLGETQYF.

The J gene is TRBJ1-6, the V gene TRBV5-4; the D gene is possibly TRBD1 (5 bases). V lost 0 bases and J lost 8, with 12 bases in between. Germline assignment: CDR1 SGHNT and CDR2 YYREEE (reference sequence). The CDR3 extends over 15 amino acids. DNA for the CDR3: TGTGCCAGCAGCTTGGTGGGCAGGGCATATTCACCCCTCCACTTT. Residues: CASSLVGRAYSPLHF.

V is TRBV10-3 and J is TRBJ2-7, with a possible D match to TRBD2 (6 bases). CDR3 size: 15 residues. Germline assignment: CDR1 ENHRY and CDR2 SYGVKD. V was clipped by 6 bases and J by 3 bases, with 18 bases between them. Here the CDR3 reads CAISPTSTDVYEQYF. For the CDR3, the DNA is TGTGCCATCAGCCCAACTAGCACGGACGTCTACGAGCAGTACTTC.

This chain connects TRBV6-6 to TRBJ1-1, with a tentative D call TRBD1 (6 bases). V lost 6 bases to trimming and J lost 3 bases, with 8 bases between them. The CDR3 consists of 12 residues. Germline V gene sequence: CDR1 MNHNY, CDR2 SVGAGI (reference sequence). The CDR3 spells CASRDSYTEAFF. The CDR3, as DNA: TGTGCCAGCAGGGACAGTTACACTGAAGCTTTCTTT.

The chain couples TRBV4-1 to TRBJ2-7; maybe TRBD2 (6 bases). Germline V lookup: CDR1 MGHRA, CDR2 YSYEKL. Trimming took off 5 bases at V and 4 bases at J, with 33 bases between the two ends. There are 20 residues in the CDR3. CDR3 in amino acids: CASSFRATSGRREGKYEQYF. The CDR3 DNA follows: TGCGCCAGCAGCTTCCGGGCTACCAGCGGGCGCCGTGAGGGCAAGTACGAGCAGTACTTC.

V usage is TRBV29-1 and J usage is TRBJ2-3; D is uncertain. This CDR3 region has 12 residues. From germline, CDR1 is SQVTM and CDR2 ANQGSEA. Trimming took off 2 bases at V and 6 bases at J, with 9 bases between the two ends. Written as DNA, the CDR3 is TGCAGCGTTGAAAAAGGATCGGATACGCAGTATTTT. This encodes CSVEKGSDTQYF.

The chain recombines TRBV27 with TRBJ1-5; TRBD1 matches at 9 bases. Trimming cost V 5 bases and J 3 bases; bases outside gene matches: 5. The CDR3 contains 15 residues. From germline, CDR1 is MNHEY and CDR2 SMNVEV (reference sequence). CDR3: CASSPGQGFNQPQHF. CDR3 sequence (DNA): TGTGCCAGCAGTCCGGGACAGGGTTTCAATCAGCCCCAGCATTTT.

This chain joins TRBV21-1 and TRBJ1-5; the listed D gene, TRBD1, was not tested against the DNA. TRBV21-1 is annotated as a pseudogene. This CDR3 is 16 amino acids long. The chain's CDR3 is CASSKEDTDSNQPQHF. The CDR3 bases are TGTGCCAGCAGCAAAGAGGACACCGATAGCAATCAGCCCCAGCATTTT.

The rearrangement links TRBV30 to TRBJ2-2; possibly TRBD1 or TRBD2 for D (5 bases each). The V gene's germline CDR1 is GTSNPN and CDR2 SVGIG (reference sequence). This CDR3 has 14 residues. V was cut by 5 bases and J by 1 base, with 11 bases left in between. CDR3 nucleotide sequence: TGTGCCTGGGACCGAGGGGTGAACACCGGGGAGCTGTTTTTT. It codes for CAWDRGVNTGELFF.

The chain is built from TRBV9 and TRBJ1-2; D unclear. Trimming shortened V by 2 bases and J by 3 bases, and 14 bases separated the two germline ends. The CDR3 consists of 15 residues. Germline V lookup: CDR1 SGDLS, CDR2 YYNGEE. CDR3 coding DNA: TGTGCCAGCAGCGTCGGTAGGGCGTCATACTATGGCTACACCTTC. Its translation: CASSVGRASYYGYTF.

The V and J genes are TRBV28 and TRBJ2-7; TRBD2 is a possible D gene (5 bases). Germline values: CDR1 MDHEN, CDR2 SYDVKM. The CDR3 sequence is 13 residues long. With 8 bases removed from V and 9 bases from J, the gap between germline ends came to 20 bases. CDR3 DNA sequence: TGTGCCAGCGGCCCGGGATTCCCCGTCGGGCAGTACTTC. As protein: CASGPGFPVGQYF.

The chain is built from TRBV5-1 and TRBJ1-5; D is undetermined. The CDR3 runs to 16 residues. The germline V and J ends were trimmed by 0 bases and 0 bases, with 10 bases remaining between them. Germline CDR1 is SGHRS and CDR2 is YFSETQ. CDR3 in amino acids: CASSLGARNSNQPQHF. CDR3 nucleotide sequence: TGCGCCAGCAGCTTGGGGGCGCGGAATAGCAATCAGCCCCAGCATTTT. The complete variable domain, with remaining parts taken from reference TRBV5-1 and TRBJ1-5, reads KAGVTQTPRYLIKTRGQQVTLSCSPISGHRSVSWYQQTPGQGLQFLFEYFSETQRNKGNFPGRFSGRQFSNSRSEMNVSTLELGDSALYLCASSLGARNSNQPQHFGDGTRLSIL.

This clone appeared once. Written as DNA, the CDR3 is TGTGCCAGCTCACGAGACACAGCCTACGAGCAGTACTTC. This sequence encodes CASSRDTAYEQYF. V gene TRBV18 combines with J gene TRBJ2-7; D unresolved. Looked up from germline, CDR1 is KGHSH and CDR2 is LQKENI. This CDR3 contains 13 residues. V lost 4 bases to trimming and J lost 2 bases, with 9 bases between them.

The CDR3 nucleotides read TGTGCCAGCAGTTTATCTCGGACTAGCGGACTTTACACCGGGGAGCTGTTTTTT. This encodes CASSLSRTSGLYTGELFF. The genes are TRBV27 and TRBJ2-2; the match to TRBD2 covers 10 bases. The V gene's germline CDR1 is MNHEY and CDR2 SMNVEV (reference sequence). V trimming: 0 bases; J trimming: 3 bases; junction bases outside the gene matches: 7. The CDR3 extends over 18 amino acids.

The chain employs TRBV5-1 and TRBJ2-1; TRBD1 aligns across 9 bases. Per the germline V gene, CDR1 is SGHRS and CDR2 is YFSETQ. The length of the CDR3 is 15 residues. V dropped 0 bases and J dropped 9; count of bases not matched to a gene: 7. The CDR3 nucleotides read TGCGCCAGCAGCTTGGAAGGGACAGGGTCCGTTGAGCAGTTCTTC. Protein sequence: CASSLEGTGSVEQFF.

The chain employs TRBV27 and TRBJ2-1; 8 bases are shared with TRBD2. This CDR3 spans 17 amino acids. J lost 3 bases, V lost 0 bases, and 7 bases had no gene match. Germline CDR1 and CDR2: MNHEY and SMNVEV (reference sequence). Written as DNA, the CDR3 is TGTGCCAGCAGTTTATCAGTCGGGGGGGGAAACTACAATGAGCAGTTCTTC. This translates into CASSLSVGGGNYNEQFF.

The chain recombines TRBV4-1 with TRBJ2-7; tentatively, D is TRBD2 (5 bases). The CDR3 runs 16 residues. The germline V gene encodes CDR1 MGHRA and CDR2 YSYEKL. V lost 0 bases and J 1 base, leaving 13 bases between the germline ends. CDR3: CASSQDWAGGSYEQYF. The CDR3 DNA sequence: TGCGCCAGCAGCCAAGATTGGGCAGGAGGATCCTACGAGCAGTACTTC.

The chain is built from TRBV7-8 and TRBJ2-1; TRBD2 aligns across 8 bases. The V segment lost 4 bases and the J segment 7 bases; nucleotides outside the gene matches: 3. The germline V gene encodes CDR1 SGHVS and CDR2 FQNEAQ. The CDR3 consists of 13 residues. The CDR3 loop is CASSSREGNEQFF. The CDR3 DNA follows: TGTGCCAGCAGCTCCCGGGAGGGTAATGAGCAGTTCTTC.

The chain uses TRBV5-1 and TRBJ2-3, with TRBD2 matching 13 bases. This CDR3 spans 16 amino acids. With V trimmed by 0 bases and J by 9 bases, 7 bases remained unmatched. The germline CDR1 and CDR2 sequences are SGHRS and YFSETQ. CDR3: CASSLELGTSGTTQYF. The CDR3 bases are TGCGCCAGCAGCTTGGAACTCGGGACTAGCGGGACCACGCAGTATTTT.

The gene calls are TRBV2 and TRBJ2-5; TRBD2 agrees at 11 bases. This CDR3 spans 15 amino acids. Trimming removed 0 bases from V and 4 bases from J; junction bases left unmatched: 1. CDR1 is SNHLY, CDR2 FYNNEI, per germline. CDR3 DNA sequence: TGTGCCAGCAGTGAAGCCGGGACTAGCGGAGAGACCCAGTACTTC. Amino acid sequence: CASSEAGTSGETQYF.

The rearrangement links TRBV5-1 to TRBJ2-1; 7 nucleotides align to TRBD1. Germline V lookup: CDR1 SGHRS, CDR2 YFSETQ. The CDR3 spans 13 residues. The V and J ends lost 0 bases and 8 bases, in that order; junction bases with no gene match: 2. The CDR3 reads CASSLEGAYEQFF. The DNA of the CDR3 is TGCGCCAGCAGCTTGGAGGGGGCCTATGAGCAGTTCTTC.

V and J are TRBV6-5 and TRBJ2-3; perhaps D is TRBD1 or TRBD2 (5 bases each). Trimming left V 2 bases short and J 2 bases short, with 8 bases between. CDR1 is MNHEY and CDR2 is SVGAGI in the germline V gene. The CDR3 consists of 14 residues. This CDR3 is CASSYRDATDTQYF. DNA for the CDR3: TGTGCCAGCAGTTACAGGGACGCCACAGATACGCAGTATTTT.